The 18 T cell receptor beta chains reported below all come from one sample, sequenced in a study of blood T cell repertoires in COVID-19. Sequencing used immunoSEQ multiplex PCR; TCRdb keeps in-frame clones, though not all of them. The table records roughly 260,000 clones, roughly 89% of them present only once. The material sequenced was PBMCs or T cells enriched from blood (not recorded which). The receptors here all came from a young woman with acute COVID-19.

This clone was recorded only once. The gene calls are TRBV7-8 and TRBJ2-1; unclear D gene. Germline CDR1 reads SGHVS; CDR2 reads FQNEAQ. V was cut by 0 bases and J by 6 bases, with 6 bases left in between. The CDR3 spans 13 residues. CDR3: CASSLAVSNEQFF. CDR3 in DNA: TGTGCCAGCAGCTTAGCAGTGAGCAATGAGCAGTTCTTC.

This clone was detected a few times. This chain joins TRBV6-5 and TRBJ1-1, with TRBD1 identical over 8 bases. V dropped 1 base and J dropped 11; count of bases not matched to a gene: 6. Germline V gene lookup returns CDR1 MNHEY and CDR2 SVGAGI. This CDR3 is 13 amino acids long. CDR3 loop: CASSYFRTGPAFF. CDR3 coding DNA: TGTGCCAGCAGTTACTTTCGGACAGGGCCTGCTTTCTTT.

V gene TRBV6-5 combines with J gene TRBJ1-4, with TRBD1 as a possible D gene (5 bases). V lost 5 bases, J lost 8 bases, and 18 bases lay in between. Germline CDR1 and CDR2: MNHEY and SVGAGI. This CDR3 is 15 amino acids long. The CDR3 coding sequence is TGTGCCAGCAGTCAACGGGGACTGGGACGCGAAAAACTGTTTTTT. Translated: CASSQRGLGREKLFF.

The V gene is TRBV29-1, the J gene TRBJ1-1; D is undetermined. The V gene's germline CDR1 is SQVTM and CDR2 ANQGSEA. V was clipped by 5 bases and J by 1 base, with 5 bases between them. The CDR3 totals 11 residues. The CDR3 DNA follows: TGCAGCGTTCGGGGGAACACTGAAGCTTTCTTT. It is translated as CSVRGNTEAFF. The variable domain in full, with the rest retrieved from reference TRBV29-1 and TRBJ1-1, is SAVISQKPSRDICQRGTSLTIQCQVDSQVTMMFWYRQQPGQSLTLIATANQGSEATYESGFVIDKFPISRPNLTFSTLTVSNMSPEDSSIYLCSVRGNTEAFFGQGTRLTVV.

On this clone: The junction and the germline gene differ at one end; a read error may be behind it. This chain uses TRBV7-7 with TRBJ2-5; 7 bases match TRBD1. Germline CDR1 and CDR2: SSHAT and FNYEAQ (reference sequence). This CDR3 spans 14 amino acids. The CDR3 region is CASSLDRDSQTQYF. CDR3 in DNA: TGTGCTAGCAGCTTAGACCGGGACAGTCAGACCCAGTACTTC.

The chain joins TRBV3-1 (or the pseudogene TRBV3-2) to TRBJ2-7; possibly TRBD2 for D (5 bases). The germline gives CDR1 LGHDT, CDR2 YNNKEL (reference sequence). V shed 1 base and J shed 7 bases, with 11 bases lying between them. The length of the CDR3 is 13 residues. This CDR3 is CASSQGERVEQYF. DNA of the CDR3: TGTGCCAGCAGCCAAGGAGAGAGGGTTGAGCAGTACTTC.

In DNA, the CDR3 is TGTGCCAGCAGTTTGGGACTAGCGGGGGGGCCAAGAAGGCAAGAGACCCAGTACTTC. Translating it yields CASSLGLAGGPRRQETQYF. This chain uses TRBV27 with TRBJ2-5; 16 nucleotides align to TRBD2. Germline lookup yields CDR1 MNHEY and CDR2 SMNVEV (reference sequence). The J segment lost 2 bases and the V segment lost 3 bases, leaving 9 bases of the junction unmatched. CDR3 size: 19 residues.

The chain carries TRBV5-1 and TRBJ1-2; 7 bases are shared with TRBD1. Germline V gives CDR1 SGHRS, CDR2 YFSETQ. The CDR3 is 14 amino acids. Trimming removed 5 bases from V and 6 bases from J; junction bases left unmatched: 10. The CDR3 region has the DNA TGCGCCAGCAGACCCGGACAGGAGTCGGATGGCTACACCTTC. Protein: CASRPGQESDGYTF.

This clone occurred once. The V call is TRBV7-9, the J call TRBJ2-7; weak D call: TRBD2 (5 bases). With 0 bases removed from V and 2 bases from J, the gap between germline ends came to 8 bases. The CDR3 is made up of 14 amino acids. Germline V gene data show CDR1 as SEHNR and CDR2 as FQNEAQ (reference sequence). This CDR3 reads CASSLAGEPYEQYF. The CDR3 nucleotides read TGTGCCAGCAGCTTAGCCGGGGAGCCCTACGAGCAGTACTTC.

The CDR3 bases are TGTGCCACCAGTGATCTCCGACAGAAATATTTGAACACTGAAGCTTTCTTT. As protein: CATSDLRQKYLNTEAFF. The V and J genes are TRBV24-1 and TRBJ1-1, with D possibly matching TRBD1 (5 bases). Trimming took off 3 bases at V and 0 bases at J, with 16 bases between the two ends. Germline lookup yields CDR1 KGHDR and CDR2 SFDVKD. The CDR3 consists of 17 residues.

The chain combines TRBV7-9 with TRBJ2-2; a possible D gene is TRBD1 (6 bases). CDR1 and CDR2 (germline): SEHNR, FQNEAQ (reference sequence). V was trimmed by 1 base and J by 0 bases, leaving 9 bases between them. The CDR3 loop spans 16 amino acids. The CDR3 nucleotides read TGTGCCAGCAGCTTAGTTTCAGGGGCGAACACCGGGGAGCTGTTTTTT. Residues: CASSLVSGANTGELFF. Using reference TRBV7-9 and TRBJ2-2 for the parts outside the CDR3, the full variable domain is DTGVSQNPRHKITKRGQNVTFRCDPISEHNRLYWYRQTLGQGPEFLTYFQNEAQLEKSRLLSDRFSAERPKGSFSTLEIQRTEQGDSAMYLCASSLVSGANTGELFFGEGSRLTVL.

For the CDR3, the DNA is TGTGCCAGCAGCCAACGGACACGTGAGGACACTGAAGCTTTCTTT. Translation gives CASSQRTREDTEAFF. The V call is TRBV7-8, the J call TRBJ1-1, with TRBD1 as a possible D gene (5 bases). Trimming left V 5 bases short and J 3 bases short, with 16 bases between. There are 15 residues in the CDR3. Per the germline V gene, CDR1 is SGHVS and CDR2 is FQNEAQ.

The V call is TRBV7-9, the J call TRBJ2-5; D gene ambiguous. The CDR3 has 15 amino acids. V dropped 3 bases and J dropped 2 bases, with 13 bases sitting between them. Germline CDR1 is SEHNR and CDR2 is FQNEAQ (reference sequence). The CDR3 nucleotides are TGTGCCAGCAGCTTCGGTCAAGTCTTTCAAGAGACCCAGTACTTC. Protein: CASSFGQVFQETQYF.

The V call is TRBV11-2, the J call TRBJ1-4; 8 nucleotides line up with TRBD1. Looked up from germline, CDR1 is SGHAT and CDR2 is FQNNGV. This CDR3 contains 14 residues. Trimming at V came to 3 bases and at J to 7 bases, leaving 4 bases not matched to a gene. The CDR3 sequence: CASSFTGGSEKLFF. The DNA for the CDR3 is TGTGCCAGCAGCTTCACAGGGGGGAGTGAAAAACTGTTTTTT.

The CDR3 loop is CASSGGDRRNTGELFF. The CDR3 region has the DNA TGTGCCAGCAGTGGCGGGGACAGGCGTAACACCGGGGAGCTGTTTTTT. This chain connects TRBV6-1 to TRBJ2-2; TRBD1 aligns across 8 bases. V trimming: 4 bases; J trimming: 2 bases; junction bases outside the gene matches: 6. Per the germline V gene, CDR1 is MNHNS and CDR2 is SASEGT. The length of the CDR3 is 16 residues.

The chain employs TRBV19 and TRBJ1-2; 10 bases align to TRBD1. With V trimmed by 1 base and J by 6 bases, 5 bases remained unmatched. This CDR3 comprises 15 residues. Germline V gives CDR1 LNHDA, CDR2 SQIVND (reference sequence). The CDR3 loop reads CASSIVGTGEDGYTF. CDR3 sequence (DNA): TGTGCCAGTAGTATAGTGGGGACAGGGGAGGATGGCTACACCTTC.

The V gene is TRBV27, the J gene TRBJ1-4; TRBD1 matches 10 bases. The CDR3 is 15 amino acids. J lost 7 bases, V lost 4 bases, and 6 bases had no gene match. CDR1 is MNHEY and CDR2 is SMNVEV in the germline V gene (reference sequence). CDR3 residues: CASSSPGQGSEKLFF. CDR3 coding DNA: TGTGCCAGCAGTTCTCCGGGACAGGGGTCTGAAAAACTGTTTTTT. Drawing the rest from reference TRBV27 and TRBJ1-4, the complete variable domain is EAQVTQNPRYLITVTGKKLTVTCSQNMNHEYMSWYRQDPGLGLRQIYYSMNVEVTDKGDVPEGYKVSRKEKRNFPLILESPSPNQTSLYFCASSSPGQGSEKLFFGSGTQLSVL.

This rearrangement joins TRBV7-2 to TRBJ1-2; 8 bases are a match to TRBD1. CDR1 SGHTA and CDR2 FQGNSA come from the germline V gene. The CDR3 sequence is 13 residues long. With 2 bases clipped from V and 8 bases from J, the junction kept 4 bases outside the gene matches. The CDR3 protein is CASSLKTGAGYTF. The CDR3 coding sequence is TGTGCCAGCAGCTTAAAGACAGGGGCAGGCTACACCTTC. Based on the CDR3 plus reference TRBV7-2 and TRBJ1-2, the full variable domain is GAGVSQSPSNKVTEKGKDVELRCDPISGHTALYWYRQSLGQGLEFLIYFQGNSAPDKSGLPSDRFSAERTGGSVSTLTIQRTQQEDSAVYLCASSLKTGAGYTFGSGTRLTVV.